This passage covers 30 T cell receptor beta chains from one sample sequenced in a study of T cells in women clearing cervical HPV infection. The table came from immunoSEQ multiplex PCR; TCRdb's copy has only in-frame clones and leaves some out. Across 40,000 to 55,000 clones, the top ten clones capture approximately 1% of the sample. Sequenced input: blood buffy coat. All receptors derive from a woman aged 18 to 75 with a cervical HPV16 infection that either progressed to CIN3+ or cleared (not recorded which).

As concerns this clone: Coverage ceases 3 residues before the CDR3 finishes, and the germline J gene fills in the end. The chain combines TRBV10-1 with TRBJ2-3; D possibly uses TRBD1 or TRBD2 (5 bases each). Trimming took off 1 base at V and 2 bases at J, with 13 bases between the two ends. This CDR3 spans 16 amino acids. Germline V gene sequence: CDR1 WNHNN, CDR2 SYGVQD (reference sequence). The part of the CDR3 DNA that was read is TGCGCCAGCAGTGAGTACGAGGGGCGACACACAGATACG. The encoded protein is CASSEYEGRHTDT. The whole CDR3 sequence is CASSEYEGRHTDTQYF.

On this clone: The read halts 3 residues ahead of the CDR3 end, with the missing end drawn from the germline J gene. The rearrangement joins TRBV4-1 to TRBJ2-7, with 8 bases that match TRBD2. The CDR3 runs to 16 residues. V lost 0 bases, J lost 2 bases, and 6 bases stayed unmatched. Germline CDR1 reads MGHRA; CDR2 reads YSYEKL. CDR3 in amino acids: CASSQDGAGVTYEQYF. The CDR3 DNA, read in part, is TGCGCCAGCAGCCAAGACGGAGCGGGGGTTACCTACGAG.

For this clone: Read data end 3 residues before the CDR3 end; the end is taken from the germline J gene. V and J are TRBV19 and TRBJ1-6, with 9 bases that match TRBD1. V trimming: 3 bases; J trimming: 12 bases; junction bases outside the gene matches: 9. Germline V gene lookup returns CDR1 LNHDA and CDR2 SQIVND (reference sequence). The CDR3 totals 15 residues. The covered CDR3 bases are TGTGCCAGTAGTATGGCGGGACAGGGTAGGCAACCC. This gives the protein CASSMAGQGRQP. The full-length CDR3 reads as CASSMAGQGRQPLHF.

On this clone itself: The read comes to an end 3 residues before the CDR3 does, leaving the germline J gene to fill in the end. This chain connects TRBV18 to TRBJ1-4; D is unclear. The CDR3 is 15 residues long. Germline loops: CDR1 KGHSH, CDR2 LQKENI. The CDR3 loop reads CASSPDPGRNSPLFF. CDR3 DNA (partial): TGTGCCAGCTCACCAGATCCGGGGAGAAATTCACCA.

As regards this clone: From the germline J gene comes the end of the CDR3, since the read stops 3 residues before it. The genes are TRBV2 and TRBJ1-5, with 8 bases matching TRBD1. CDR1 and CDR2 (germline): SNHLY, FYNNEI. V lost 7 bases, J lost 5 bases, and 7 bases stayed unmatched. This CDR3 is built from 14 residues. The DNA read from the CDR3 is TGTGCCAGCAACAATGGACAGGGTCATCAGCCC. Translation gives CASNNGQGHQP. The entire CDR3 sequence reads CASNNGQGHQPQHF.

The CDR3 loop is CASSLQGNEKLFF. The CDR3 bases that were read are TGTGCCAGCAGCTTGCAAGGGAATGAAAAA. The chain has TRBV5-6 and TRBJ1-4, with no clear D. The read falls 3 residues short of the CDR3 end, and the missing part is taken from the germline J gene. Germline assignment: CDR1 SGHDT and CDR2 YYEEEE. This CDR3 contains 13 residues. V was cut by 1 base and J by 5 bases, with 6 bases left in between.

Concerning this clone itself: The read finishes 3 residues shy of the CDR3 end, and the germline J gene is used to complete it. The chain recombines TRBV7-8 with TRBJ2-2; a possible D gene is TRBD1 (6 bases). Per the germline V gene, CDR1 is SGHVS and CDR2 is FQNEAQ. The CDR3 consists of 14 residues. The DNA read from the CDR3 is TGTGCCAGCAGCTCGGACAGAGATAATTCACCG. Translation: CASSSDRDNSP. The full CDR3 is CASSSDRDNSPLFF.

As to this clone: The read gets to within 3 residues of the CDR3 end, and the germline J gene fills in the rest. The genes are TRBV2 and TRBJ1-4, with TRBD1 matching over 7 bases. Trimming took 7 bases from V and 7 from J; bases not matched to a gene: 9. This CDR3 comprises 14 residues. Per the germline V gene, CDR1 is SNHLY and CDR2 is FYNNEI. The sequenced part of the CDR3 DNA is TGTGCCAGCATCGTGGGGACAGCGAGTGAAAAA. Amino acid sequence: CASIVGTASEK. The full CDR3 reads CASIVGTASEKLFF.

As regards this clone: The DNA ends 3 residues before the CDR3 does, and the rest of the CDR3 is filled in from the germline J gene. The rearrangement links TRBV5-1 to TRBJ2-7, with a tentative D call TRBD1 (5 bases). CDR1 is SGHRS and CDR2 is YFSETQ in the germline V gene. This CDR3 spans 14 amino acids. Trimming stripped 4 bases from V and 1 base from J, with 12 bases between. The sequenced CDR3 bases are TGCGCCAGCAGCCTCAGGACAAGTTCCTACGAG. Translation gives CASSLRTSSYE. The full CDR3 protein reads CASSLRTSSYEQYF.

Notes on this clone: Read data end 3 residues before the CDR3 end; the end is taken from the germline J gene. The J gene is TRBJ2-1, the V gene TRBV2; the D gene is possibly TRBD2 (5 bases). The V end lost 4 bases, the J end lost 1 base, and 20 bases lay between the germline ends. Germline V gene sequence: CDR1 SNHLY, CDR2 FYNNEI. CDR3 size: 18 residues. The CDR3 loop reads CASSVTKLGPGSYNEQFF. The DNA read from the CDR3 is TGTGCCAGCAGTGTTACGAAACTAGGGCCAGGTTCCTACAATGAG.

A remark on this clone: The sequenced fragment ends 3 residues before the CDR3 boundary, so the rest is inferred from the germline J gene. Other DNA variants within this sample encode the same CDR3. The chain uses TRBV2 and TRBJ2-3, with 8 bases matching TRBD1. Losses at the gene ends were 4 bases for V and 5 bases for J; bases not matched to a gene: 8. Germline CDR1 and CDR2: SNHLY and FYNNEI. The CDR3 is 15 residues long. The covered CDR3 bases are TGTGCCAGCAGTGTTCTTTACAGGGGGAAAGATACG. Translation: CASSVLYRGKDT. The entire CDR3 is CASSVLYRGKDTQYF. Variable domain in full (rest from reference TRBV2 and TRBJ2-3): EPEVTQTPSHQVTQMGQEVILRCVPISNHLYFYWYRQILGQKVEFLVSFYNNEISEKSEIFDDQFSVERPDGSNFTLKIRSTKLEDSAMYFCASSVLYRGKDTQYFGPGTRLTVL.

Worth noting for this clone: The observed sequence ends 3 residues before the CDR3 terminus, with the missing tail filled in from the germline J gene. V gene TRBV20-1 combines with J gene TRBJ1-5, with 10 bases aligning to TRBD1. Losses at the gene ends were 0 bases for V and 7 bases for J; bases not matched to a gene: 3. This CDR3 has 14 residues. Looked up from germline, CDR1 is DFQATT and CDR2 is SNEGSKA (reference sequence). CDR3 sequence reads: CSAREGGQGQPQHF. The covered CDR3 bases are TGCAGTGCTAGAGAAGGGGGACAGGGGCAGCCC.

The CDR3 spells CASSQSGGPITDTQYF. The CDR3 DNA, read in part, is TGTGCCAGCAGCCAAAGCGGGGGGCCCATCACAGATACG. The chain employs TRBV28 and TRBJ2-3, with 9 bases lining up with TRBD2. The read stops 3 residues short of the end of the CDR3; the missing end is completed from the germline J gene. With 6 bases clipped from V and 2 bases from J, the junction kept 9 bases outside the gene matches. Germline V CDR1 and CDR2: MDHEN, SYDVKM. This CDR3 comprises 16 residues.

As regards this clone: The read finishes 3 residues shy of the CDR3 end, and the germline J gene is used to complete it. This chain uses TRBV20-1 with TRBJ2-5; TRBD2 aligns across 15 bases. Germline loops: CDR1 DFQATT, CDR2 SNEGSKA (reference sequence). V dropped 3 bases and J dropped 3; count of bases not matched to a gene: 5. The CDR3 is made up of 16 amino acids. The sequenced part of the CDR3 DNA is TGCAGTGCTAGCGTTTGGACTAGCGGGGGGGAAGAGACC. Its translation is CSASVWTSGGEET. The entire CDR3 protein is CSASVWTSGGEETQYF.

On this clone itself: The read stops 3 residues short of the end of the CDR3; the missing end is completed from the germline J gene. The chain employs TRBV29-1 and TRBJ2-2; 11 bases map to TRBD1. This CDR3 comprises 14 residues. Germline V gene sequence: CDR1 SQVTM, CDR2 ANQGSEA. Losses at the gene ends were 7 bases for V and 6 bases for J; bases not matched to a gene: 7. The DNA read from the CDR3 is TGCAGCGGGCGGACAGGGGGCCGATCCGGGGAG. It is translated as CSGRTGGRSGE. The entire CDR3 reads CSGRTGGRSGELFF.

On this clone itself: The read ends 3 residues before the CDR3 terminus; that terminus is restored from the germline J gene. This sequence joins TRBV7-9 and TRBJ2-7, with 8 bases matching TRBD1. The trim removed 6 bases at V and 3 bases at J, leaving 7 bases unmatched. The CDR3 runs to 14 residues. Looked up from germline, CDR1 is SEHNR and CDR2 is FQNEAQ (reference sequence). CDR3 DNA, as far as it was read: TGTGCCAGCAGTCCCGGACAGGGATTCTACGAG. Encoded protein: CASSPGQGFYE. The entire CDR3 protein reads CASSPGQGFYEQYF.

Note on this clone: The read ends 3 residues before the CDR3 terminus; that terminus is restored from the germline J gene. The chain uses TRBV20-1 and TRBJ1-6; 7 bases align to TRBD1. The length of the CDR3 is 15 residues. Losses at the gene ends were 5 bases for V and 7 bases for J; bases not matched to a gene: 11. Germline CDR1 reads DFQATT; CDR2 reads SNEGSKA (reference sequence). This CDR3 is CSAVRTGPLNSPLHF. CDR3 DNA (partial): TGCAGTGCTGTCCGGACAGGCCCCCTAAATTCACCC.

As to this clone: The CDR3 end falls 3 residues outside the read, so it is completed with the germline J gene. The rearrangement joins TRBV7-3 to TRBJ2-1, with D possibly matching TRBD2 (6 bases). Trimming took 1 base from V and 8 from J, leaving 18 bases between them. The CDR3 totals 16 residues. Looked up from germline, CDR1 is SGHTA and CDR2 is FQGTGA. The sequenced part of the CDR3 DNA is TGTGCCAGCAGCTTAAGAGGTGGGGCGGACTATTATGAG. This gives the protein CASSLRGGADYYE. The full CDR3 is CASSLRGGADYYEQFF.

A note on this clone: The read ends 3 residues shy of where the CDR3 ends; the end is completed using the germline J gene. The V call is TRBV2, the J call TRBJ2-5; 15 bases map to TRBD2. This CDR3 has 15 amino acids. The germline CDR1 and CDR2 sequences are SNHLY and FYNNEI. Trimming removed 4 bases from V and 5 bases from J; junction bases left unmatched: 2. CDR3 loop: CASSGTSGGAETQYF. The sequenced part of the CDR3 DNA is TGTGCCAGCAGTGGGACTAGCGGGGGGGCGGAGACC.

With respect to this clone: The read is 3 residues too short to cover the CDR3 end, so that end is filled in from the germline J gene. V usage is TRBV2 and J usage is TRBJ2-5; weak D call: TRBD2 (6 bases). The CDR3 is 14 residues long. The germline CDR1 and CDR2 sequences are SNHLY and FYNNEI. Trimming removed 1 base from V and 7 bases from J, with 13 bases in between. Incomplete CDR3 DNA: TGTGCCAGCAGTGAAGGGGGGATGGGGGGGACC. Its protein product is CASSEGGMGGT. The complete CDR3 protein is CASSEGGMGGTQYF. Looking up the rest from reference TRBV2 and TRBJ2-5 gives the full variable domain: EPEVTQTPSHQVTQMGQEVILRCVPISNHLYFYWYRQILGQKVEFLVSFYNNEISEKSEIFDDQFSVERPDGSNFTLKIRSTKLEDSAMYFCASSEGGMGGTQYFGPGTRLLVL.

Note on this clone: The missing CDR3 end, 3 residues past where the read stops, is filled in from the germline J gene. V is TRBV11-2 and J is TRBJ1-1; D is undetermined. Per germline, CDR1 SGHAT and CDR2 FQNNGV. V was shortened by 4 bases and J by 2 bases, with 8 bases between the two germline ends. The CDR3 is 13 amino acids. The covered CDR3 bases are TGTGCCAGCAGCTCCCAAATCAACACTGAA. Protein: CASSSQINTE. From start to end, the CDR3 is CASSSQINTEAFF.

Worth noting for this clone: The read finishes 3 residues shy of the CDR3 end, and the germline J gene is used to complete it. This sequence joins TRBV29-1 and TRBJ1-2; 7 nucleotides line up with TRBD1. V lost 1 base to trimming and J lost 2 bases; unmatched junction nucleotides: 1. The CDR3 is 13 amino acids. CDR1 and CDR2 from the germline V gene are SQVTM and ANQGSEA. The CDR3 sequence: CSVEGDRNYGYTF. The CDR3 bases that were read are TGCAGCGTTGAAGGGGACAGAAACTATGGC.

Comment on this clone: The sequenced fragment ends 3 residues before the CDR3 boundary, so the rest is inferred from the germline J gene. The rearrangement joins TRBV7-2 to TRBJ2-5, with D perhaps matching TRBD2 (5 bases). V dropped 5 bases and J dropped 2 bases, with 12 bases sitting between them. Germline CDR1 and CDR2: SGHTA and FQGNSA. CDR3 length: 14 residues. The sequenced CDR3 bases are TGTGCCAGCAGCCCTCCGGGGTCGCAAGAGACC. Translation gives CASSPPGSQET. The entire CDR3 reads CASSPPGSQETQYF.

On this clone itself: The read finishes 3 residues shy of the CDR3 end, and the germline J gene is used to complete it. The chain uses TRBV30 and TRBJ1-1; 7 positions match TRBD1. CDR3 length: 13 residues. Losses at the gene ends were 0 bases for V and 7 bases for J; bases not matched to a gene: 5. Germline V CDR1 and CDR2: GTSNPN, SVGIG (reference sequence). CDR3 DNA (partial): TGTGCCTGGAGTGTATGGGGACAGCATGAA. Translating gives CAWSVWGQHE. The whole CDR3 protein reads CAWSVWGQHEAFF. Full variable domain (rest looked up from reference TRBV30 and TRBJ1-1): SQTIHQWPATLVQPVGSPLSLECTVEGTSNPNLYWYRQAAGRGLQLLFYSVGIGQISSEVPQNLSASRPQDRQFILSSKKLLLSDSGFYLCAWSVWGQHEAFFGQGTRLTVV.

Incomplete CDR3 DNA: TGTGCCAGCAGCTTAGAGGCCGAC. Its translation: CASSLEAD. The CDR3 reads in full as CASSLEADYTF. This chain connects TRBV7-9 to TRBJ1-2; D is ambiguous. Coverage ceases 3 residues before the CDR3 finishes, and the germline J gene fills in the end. This CDR3 spans 11 amino acids. Germline assignment: CDR1 SEHNR and CDR2 FQNEAQ (reference sequence).

About this clone: Read coverage stops 3 residues before the CDR3 terminus; the germline J gene supplies the remainder. V usage is TRBV9 and J usage is TRBJ1-2; the match to TRBD1 covers 7 bases. With V trimmed by 2 bases and J by 2 bases, 3 bases remained unmatched. The CDR3 has 14 residues. Germline V CDR1 and CDR2: SGDLS, YYNGEE. The CDR3 here is CASSVGTVNYGYTF. Incomplete CDR3 DNA: TGTGCCAGCAGCGTCGGGACAGTAAACTATGGC.

Worth noting for this clone: The read falls 3 residues short of the CDR3 end, and the missing part is taken from the germline J gene. The rearrangement joins TRBV7-6 to TRBJ2-2, with TRBD1 matching 7 bases. Germline lookup yields CDR1 SGHVS and CDR2 FNYEAQ. V lost 8 bases, J lost 0 bases, and 6 bases stayed unmatched. This CDR3 is built from 15 residues. CDR3 loop: CASGQATSNTGELFF. CDR3 DNA (partial): TGTGCCAGCGGACAGGCGACCTCGAACACCGGGGAG. The whole variable domain, remainder taken from reference TRBV7-6 and TRBJ2-2, is GAGVSQSPRYKVTKRGQDVALRCDPISGHVSLYWYRQALGQGPEFLTYFNYEAQQDKSGLPNDRFSAERPEGSISTLTIQRTEQRDSAMYRCASGQATSNTGELFFGEGSRLTVL.

Concerning this clone: Read data end 3 residues before the CDR3 end; the end is taken from the germline J gene. This chain uses TRBV7-9 with TRBJ2-4, with TRBD1 matching 12 bases. Germline assignment: CDR1 SEHNR and CDR2 FQNEAQ (reference sequence). The CDR3 totals 15 residues. CDR3 sequence reads: CASSHDRDRGRGQYF. CDR3 bases read: TGTGCCAGCAGCCATGACCGGGACAGGGGGCGAGGT. Variable domain in full (rest from reference TRBV7-9 and TRBJ2-4): DTGVSQNPRHKITKRGQNVTFRCDPISEHNRLYWYRQTLGQGPEFLTYFQNEAQLEKSRLLSDRFSAERPKGSFSTLEIQRTEQGDSAMYLCASSHDRDRGRGQYFGAGTRLSVL.

Of note for this clone: The read is 3 residues too short to cover the CDR3 end, so that end is filled in from the germline J gene. The chain uses TRBV6-1 and TRBJ1-2, with unresolved D. Trimming pared 2 bases from V and 3 bases from J, leaving 7 bases between. The germline V gene has CDR1 MNHNS and CDR2 SASEGT. CDR3 length: 13 residues. The CDR3 loop is CASSETDYYGYTF. Partial CDR3 DNA: TGTGCCAGCAGTGAAACAGATTACTATGGC.

Details on this clone: From the germline J gene comes the end of the CDR3, since the read stops 3 residues before it. The gene calls are TRBV27 and TRBJ2-2; D perhaps matches TRBD1 (5 bases). Germline loops: CDR1 MNHEY, CDR2 SMNVEV (reference sequence). V was cut by 6 bases and J by 3 bases, with 20 bases left in between. The CDR3 length is 17 residues. CDR3 bases read: TGTGCCAGCAGCCCCCTAGGGGCCCCCCAGCACACCGGGGAG. Translation gives CASSPLGAPQHTGE. The whole CDR3 region reads CASSPLGAPQHTGELFF.